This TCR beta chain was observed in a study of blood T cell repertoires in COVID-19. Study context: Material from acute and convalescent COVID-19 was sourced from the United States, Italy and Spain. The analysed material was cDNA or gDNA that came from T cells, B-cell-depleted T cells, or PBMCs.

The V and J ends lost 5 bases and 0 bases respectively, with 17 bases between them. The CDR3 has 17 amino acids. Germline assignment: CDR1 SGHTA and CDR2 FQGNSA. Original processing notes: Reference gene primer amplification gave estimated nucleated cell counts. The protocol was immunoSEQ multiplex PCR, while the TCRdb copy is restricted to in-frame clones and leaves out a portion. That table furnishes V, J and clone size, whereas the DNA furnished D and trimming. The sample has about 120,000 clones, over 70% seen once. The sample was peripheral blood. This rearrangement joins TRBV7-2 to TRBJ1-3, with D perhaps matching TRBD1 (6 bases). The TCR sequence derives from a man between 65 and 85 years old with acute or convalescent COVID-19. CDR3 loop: CASSPQQGLSSGNTIYF. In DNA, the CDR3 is TGTGCCAGCAGCCCGCAACAGGGATTAAGCTCTGGAAACACCATATATTTT.